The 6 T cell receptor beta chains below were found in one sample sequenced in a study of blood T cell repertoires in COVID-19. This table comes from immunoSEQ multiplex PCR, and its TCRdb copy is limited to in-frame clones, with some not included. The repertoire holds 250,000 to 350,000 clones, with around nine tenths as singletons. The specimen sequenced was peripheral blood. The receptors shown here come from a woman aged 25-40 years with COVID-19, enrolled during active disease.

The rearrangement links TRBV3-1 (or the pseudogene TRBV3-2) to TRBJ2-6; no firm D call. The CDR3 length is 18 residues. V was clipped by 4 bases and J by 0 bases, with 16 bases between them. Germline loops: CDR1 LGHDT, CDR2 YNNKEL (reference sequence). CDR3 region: CASSPPWAASSGANVLTF. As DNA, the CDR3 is TGTGCCAGCAGCCCCCCTTGGGCCGCGAGCTCTGGGGCCAACGTCCTGACTTTC.

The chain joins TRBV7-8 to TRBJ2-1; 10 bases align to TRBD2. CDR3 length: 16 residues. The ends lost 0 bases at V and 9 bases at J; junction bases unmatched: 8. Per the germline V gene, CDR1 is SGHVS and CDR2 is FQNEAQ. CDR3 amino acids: CASSLATSGIRIEQFF. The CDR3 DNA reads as TGTGCCAGCAGCTTAGCAACTAGCGGGATACGGATTGAGCAGTTCTTC.

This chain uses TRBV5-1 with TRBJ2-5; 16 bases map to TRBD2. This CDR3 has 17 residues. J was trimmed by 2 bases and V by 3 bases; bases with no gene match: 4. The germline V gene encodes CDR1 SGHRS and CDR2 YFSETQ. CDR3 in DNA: TGCGCCAGCAGCTCGGGACTAGCGGGAGGGCTGCAAGAGACCCAGTACTTC. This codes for CASSSGLAGGLQETQYF.

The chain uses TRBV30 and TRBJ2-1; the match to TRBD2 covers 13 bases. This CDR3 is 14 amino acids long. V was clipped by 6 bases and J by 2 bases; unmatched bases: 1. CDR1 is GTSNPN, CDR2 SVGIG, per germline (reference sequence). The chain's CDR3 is CACTSGRAYNEQFF. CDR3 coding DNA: TGTGCCTGTACTAGCGGGAGGGCCTACAATGAGCAGTTCTTC.

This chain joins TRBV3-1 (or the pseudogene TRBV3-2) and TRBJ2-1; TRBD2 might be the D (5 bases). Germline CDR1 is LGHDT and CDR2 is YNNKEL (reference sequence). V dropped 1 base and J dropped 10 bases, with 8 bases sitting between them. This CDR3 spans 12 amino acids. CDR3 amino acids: CASSQGTFEQFF. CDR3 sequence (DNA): TGTGCCAGCAGCCAAGGGACTTTCGAGCAGTTCTTC.

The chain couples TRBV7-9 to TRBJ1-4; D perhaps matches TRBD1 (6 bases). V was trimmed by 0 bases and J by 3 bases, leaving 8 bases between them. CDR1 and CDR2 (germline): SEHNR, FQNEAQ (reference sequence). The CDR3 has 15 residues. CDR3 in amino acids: CASSLARTANEKLFF. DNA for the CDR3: TGTGCCAGCAGCTTAGCGAGGACAGCTAATGAAAAACTGTTTTTT.